This T cell receptor beta chain was profiled in a study of shared clonotypes between healthy human individuals. This clone showed up just a few times. Germline V lookup: CDR1 SGDLS, CDR2 YYNGEE. Trimming removed 3 bases at V and 0 bases at J, with 17 bases between. The CDR3 loop spans 17 amino acids. Profiled with immunoSEQ multiplex PCR; TCRdb holds only in-frame clones, not every one. The data hold 600,000 to 750,000 clones, with 60% to 80% observed a single time. The receptor comes from a woman aged 25 to 45 in good health. The genes are TRBV9 and TRBJ2-3; possibly TRBD1 or TRBD2 for D (5 bases each). Input material: memory CD4+ T cells sorted from blood. Subset described: CD45RA-negative fraction. CDR3 in amino acids: CASSARSGTRSTDTQYF. CDR3 bases: TGTGCCAGCAGCGCTCGATCCGGGACGAGGAGCACAGATACGCAGTATTTT. The variable domain in full, completed from reference TRBV9 and TRBJ2-3, reads DSGVTQTPKHLITATGQRVTLRCSPRSGDLSVYWYQQSLDQGLQFLIQYYNGEERAKGNILERFSAQQFPDLHSELNLSSLELGDSALYFCASSARSGTRSTDTQYFGPGTRLTVL.